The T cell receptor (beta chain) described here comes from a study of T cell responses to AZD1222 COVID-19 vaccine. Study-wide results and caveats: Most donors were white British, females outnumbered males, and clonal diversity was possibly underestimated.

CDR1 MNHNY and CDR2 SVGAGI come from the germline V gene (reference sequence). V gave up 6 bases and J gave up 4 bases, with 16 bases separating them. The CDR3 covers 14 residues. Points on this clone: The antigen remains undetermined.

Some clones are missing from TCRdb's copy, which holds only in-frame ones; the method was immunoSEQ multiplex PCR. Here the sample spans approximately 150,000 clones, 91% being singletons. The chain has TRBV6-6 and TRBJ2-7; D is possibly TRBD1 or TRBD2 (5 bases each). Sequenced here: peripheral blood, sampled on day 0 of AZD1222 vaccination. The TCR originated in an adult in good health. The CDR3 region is CASSPPGTEYEQYF. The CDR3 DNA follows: TGTGCCAGCAGCCCGCCGGGGACGGAGTACGAGCAGTACTTC.